The T cell receptor beta chain under discussion was sequenced for a study of CD8+CD57+ T cells in acquired aplastic anemia. Study-wide background: When averaged, DNA from sorted CD4+ and CD8+ cells came to 2.5 to 4 ug. CD4+ cell libraries from healthy donors averaged approximately 10 million reads.

TCR beta VDJ and CDR3 profiling used genomic DNA as template. TCRdb used MiXCR to reprocess the reads, holding one entry per CDR3 protein. The sample has fewer than 250,000 distinct CDR3 sequences; 54% are singletons. Findings of the study overall: CD8+ Simpson's diversity in patients was not significantly different from that in controls.

Of note for this clonotype: The antigen is unknown.

Material: sorted CD4+, CD8+, or CD8+CD57+ T cells (not recorded which) from PBMCs. The origin of this receptor is a human donor in good health, serving as a control.

In DNA, the CDR3 is TGCGCCAGCAACGCCGGGACAGGGGATCGGACCTACGAGCAGTACTTC. Its translation is CASNAGTGDRTYEQYF. The V gene is TRBV10-2, the J gene TRBJ2-7; 10 nucleotides line up with TRBD1. The length of the CDR3 is 16 residues. Germline V gene data show CDR1 as WSHSY and CDR2 as SAAADI. With 7 bases clipped from V and 2 bases from J, the junction kept 11 bases outside the gene matches.